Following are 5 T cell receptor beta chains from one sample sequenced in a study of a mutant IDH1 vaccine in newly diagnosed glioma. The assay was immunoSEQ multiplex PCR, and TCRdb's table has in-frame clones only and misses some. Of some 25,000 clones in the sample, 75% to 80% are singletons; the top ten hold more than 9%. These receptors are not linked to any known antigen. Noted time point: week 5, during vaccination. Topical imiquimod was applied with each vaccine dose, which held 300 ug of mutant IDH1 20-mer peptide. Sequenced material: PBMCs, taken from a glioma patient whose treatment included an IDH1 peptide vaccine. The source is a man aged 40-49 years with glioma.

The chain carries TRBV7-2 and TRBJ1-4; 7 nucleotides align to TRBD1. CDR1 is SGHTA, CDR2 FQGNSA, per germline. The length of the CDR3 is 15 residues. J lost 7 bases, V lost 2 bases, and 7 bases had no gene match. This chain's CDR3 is CASSLSQGGSEKLFF. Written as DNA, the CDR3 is TGTGCCAGCAGCTTATCTCAGGGGGGGAGTGAAAAACTGTTTTTT.

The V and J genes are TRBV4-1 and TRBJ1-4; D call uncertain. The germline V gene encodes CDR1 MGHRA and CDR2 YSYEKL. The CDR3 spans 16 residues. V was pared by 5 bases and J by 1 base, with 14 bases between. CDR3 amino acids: CASSSREGLTNEKLFF. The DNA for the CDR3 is TGCGCCAGCAGCTCCAGAGAGGGCTTAACTAATGAAAAACTGTTTTTT.

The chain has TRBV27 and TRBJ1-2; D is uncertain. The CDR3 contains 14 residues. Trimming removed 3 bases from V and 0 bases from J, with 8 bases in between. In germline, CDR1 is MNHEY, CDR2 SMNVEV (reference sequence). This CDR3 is CASSFGGANYGYTF. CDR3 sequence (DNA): TGTGCCAGCAGTTTTGGCGGAGCTAACTATGGCTACACCTTC.

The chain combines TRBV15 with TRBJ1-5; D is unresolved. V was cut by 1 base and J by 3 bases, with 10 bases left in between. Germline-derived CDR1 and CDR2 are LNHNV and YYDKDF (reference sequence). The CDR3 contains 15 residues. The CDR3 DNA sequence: TGTGCCACCAGCAGAGGCAGAGCCCCCAATCAGCCCCAGCATTTT. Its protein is CATSRGRAPNQPQHF.

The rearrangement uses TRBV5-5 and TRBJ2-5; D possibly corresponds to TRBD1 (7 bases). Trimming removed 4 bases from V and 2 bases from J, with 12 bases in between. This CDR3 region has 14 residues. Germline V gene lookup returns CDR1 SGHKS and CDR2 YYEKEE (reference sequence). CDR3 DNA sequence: TGTGCCAGCAGCCCCAGGGGGGCTCAAGAGACCCAGTACTTC. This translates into CASSPRGAQETQYF. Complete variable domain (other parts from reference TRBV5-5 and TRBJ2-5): DAGVTQSPTHLIKTRGQQVTLRCSPISGHKSVSWYQQVLGQGPQFIFQYYEKEERGRGNFPDRFSARQFPNYSSELNVNALLLGDSALYLCASSPRGAQETQYFGPGTRLLVL.